This T cell receptor (beta chain) is drawn from a study of OX40 agonist ivuxolimab in advanced cancers. On the study more broadly: Antecedent anti-PD-1, anti-PD-L1 or anti-CTLA-4 therapy was permissible, with 30% to 50% having received some. General study points: Partial responders at 0.1-3.0 mg/kg had among the lowest clonal expansion. Still undetermined is the antigen specificity of the expanded peripheral T cells.

About this clone itself: Its antigen is currently unknown.

The protocol was immunoSEQ multiplex PCR, while the TCRdb copy is restricted to in-frame clones and leaves out a portion. The data hold tens of thousands of clones, with around 85% observed a single time. The CDR3 consists of 11 residues. The V and J ends lost 5 bases and 2 bases respectively, with 7 bases between them. CDR1 is DFQATT, CDR2 SNEGSKA, per germline (reference sequence). The gene calls are TRBV20-1 and TRBJ2-7; D is undetermined. This sequence was found in an adult with an advanced solid tumor such as melanoma, head and neck, liver or kidney cancer. The sequences come from CD4+ or CD8+ T cells sorted from blood, collected in a trial of the OX40 agonist ivuxolimab. DNA of the CDR3: TGCAGTGCTGAGCAGGCCTACGAGCAGTACTTC. It specifies CSAEQAYEQYF.